Sequencing of this TCR beta chain was carried out in a study of CD8+ T cells in alopecia areata. Described treatment: oral pan-JAK inhibitor, 5-10 mg twice daily. Investigators sorted PBMCs to obtain both CD4+ and CD8+ T cells. RNA was isolated and reverse transcribed to cDNA, the sequencing template. Assay: immunoSEQ multiplex PCR; the TCRdb copy retains only in-frame clones and omits some. Altogether 100,000 to 150,000 clones are present, approximately 57% being singletons, with the ten largest covering more than 5.5%. This specimen was CD4+ T cells sorted from blood, taken at week 4, from a patient treated with tofacitinib. This clonotype was sampled from a human donor with alopecia areata.

The CDR3 protein is CSVEKYTDTQYF. CDR3 coding DNA: TGCAGCGTTGAAAAATACACAGATACGCAGTATTTT. The rearrangement uses TRBV29-1 and TRBJ2-3; the D is unclear. V was trimmed by 2 bases and J by 2 bases, leaving 5 bases between them. The CDR3 is 12 residues long. Germline V gene data show CDR1 as SQVTM and CDR2 as ANQGSEA.